These T cell receptor beta chains were read from a single sample in a study of Ad26.COV2.S vaccination and SARS-CoV-2 variants. Profiling relied on immunoSEQ multiplex PCR, and the TCRdb table lists in-frame clones only, not all of them. The table lists approximately 350,000 clones, around 86% of them singletons, with approximately 3.6% in the top ten. This material consisted of peripheral blood, taken in a trial of Ad26.COV2.S vaccine versus placebo. The receptors stem from a person between 18 and 65 years old who received the Ad26.COV2.S COVID-19 vaccine or a placebo. Each CDR3 is given with its conserved first and last residue. Fields, in order: V gene, J gene, D gene, clone size, CDR3 protein. A D gene is named only where the DNA matches it firmly. Some rows have no size entry. The others give once, few or many, or a class for an expanded clone.

TRBV27,TRBJ2-3,-,once,CASSLYGDTQYF
TRBV29-1,TRBJ2-1,-,-,CSISGLRLYNEQFF
TRBV4-1,TRBJ1-2,-,-,CASSPQGPLYGYTF
TRBV3-1/TRBV3-2,TRBJ2-2,TRBD1,-,CASSLRSGQGGGELFF
TRBV5-6,TRBJ2-2,-,-,CASSGDSYTGELFF
TRBV10-3,TRBJ2-3,-,-,CAISDLYGGHTDTQYF
TRBV6-5,TRBJ2-7,-,-,CASSYGSIYEQYF
TRBV4-1,TRBJ1-3,-,-,CASSWRGGNTIYF
TRBV4-1,TRBJ2-5,-,-,CASSQAVAQGGQETQYF
TRBV6-5,TRBJ2-3,TRBD1,few,CASSRDRSTDTQYF
TRBV4-2,TRBJ2-3,-,-,CASSQVETGTLFF
TRBV7-6,TRBJ1-6,-,-,CASSLTGRNNSPLHF
TRBV7-8,TRBJ1-6,-,-,CASIEDSLNSPLHF
TRBV3-1/TRBV3-2,TRBJ1-2,-,-,CASSPMGRGDGYTF
TRBV6-6,TRBJ1-1,-,-,CASSPKGPVVTNTEAFF
TRBV19,TRBJ2-1,-,-,CASSTVGDNEQFF
TRBV7-8,TRBJ2-3,TRBD2,once,CASSRGPSGGGTDTQYF
TRBV5-5,TRBJ1-5,TRBD1,-,CASSLRQGYQPQHF
TRBV4-1,TRBJ2-5,TRBD1,-,CASSENRGMETQYF
TRBV7-3,TRBJ2-3,TRBD2,-,CASSLAGGTDTQYF
TRBV30,TRBJ1-4,-,-,CAWSPGPTGEKLFF
TRBV11-1,TRBJ1-1,-,once,CASSLLTGNTEAFF
TRBV9,TRBJ2-6,-,-,CASSNGQTSGANVLTF
TRBV7-8,TRBJ1-2,-,-,CASRDSSPGGYTF
TRBV30,TRBJ1-1,-,-,CAWSDSFTEAFF
TRBV10-3,TRBJ2-2,TRBD2,-,CAISESSGENTGELFF
TRBV6-5,TRBJ1-4,TRBD1,-,CASSYRQGWEKLFF
TRBV19,TRBJ1-2,TRBD1,-,CASSIEEGAGGYTF
TRBV6-5,TRBJ1-2,-,-,CASSYSDSSYGYTF
TRBV7-9,TRBJ1-2,-,-,CASSLMEQIGYGYTF
TRBV4-1,TRBJ1-1,-,-,CASSREKSTPNTEAFF
TRBV2,TRBJ1-1,-,-,CASSGTPAEAEAFF
TRBV5-1,TRBJ1-1,-,few,CASSLGSNTEAFF
TRBV7-9,TRBJ2-1,-,-,CASSGGSNEQFF
TRBV20-1,TRBJ1-2,-,-,CSARWEGYTF
TRBV6-1,TRBJ1-1,-,once,CASSEGGGYKGPFF
TRBV4-3,TRBJ2-2,TRBD1,-,CASSQVTWTGGTGELFF
TRBV9,TRBJ2-5,TRBD2,-,CASSTGDYQETQYF
TRBV19,TRBJ1-5,TRBD1,-,CASSTGTAHHQPQHF
TRBV24-1,TRBJ1-5,-,-,CATSEPGSNQPQHF
TRBV10-1,TRBJ2-7,TRBD2,-,CASSRAGDSPYEQYF
TRBV7-8,TRBJ1-3,-,-,CASSLASVTFPLSGNTIYF
TRBV7-9,TRBJ2-5,-,-,CASSYETSQETQYF
TRBV7-2,TRBJ1-6,-,-,CASSLVGSSYNSPLHF
TRBV19,TRBJ1-5,-,-,CASSADSYNQPQHF
TRBV20-1,TRBJ1-6,-,-,CSASSTRSPLHF
TRBV7-9,TRBJ2-2,-,-,CASSLGTVDFGELFF
TRBV24-1,TRBJ2-2,-,-,CATSDEITGELFF
TRBV3-1/TRBV3-2,TRBJ2-3,TRBD1,-,CATNRGRGDTQYF
TRBV14,TRBJ2-1,-,-,CASSQGWDEQFF
TRBV9,TRBJ1-6,-,few,CASSKGRNSPLHF
TRBV6-5,TRBJ2-3,-,-,CASSLDRPATDTQYF